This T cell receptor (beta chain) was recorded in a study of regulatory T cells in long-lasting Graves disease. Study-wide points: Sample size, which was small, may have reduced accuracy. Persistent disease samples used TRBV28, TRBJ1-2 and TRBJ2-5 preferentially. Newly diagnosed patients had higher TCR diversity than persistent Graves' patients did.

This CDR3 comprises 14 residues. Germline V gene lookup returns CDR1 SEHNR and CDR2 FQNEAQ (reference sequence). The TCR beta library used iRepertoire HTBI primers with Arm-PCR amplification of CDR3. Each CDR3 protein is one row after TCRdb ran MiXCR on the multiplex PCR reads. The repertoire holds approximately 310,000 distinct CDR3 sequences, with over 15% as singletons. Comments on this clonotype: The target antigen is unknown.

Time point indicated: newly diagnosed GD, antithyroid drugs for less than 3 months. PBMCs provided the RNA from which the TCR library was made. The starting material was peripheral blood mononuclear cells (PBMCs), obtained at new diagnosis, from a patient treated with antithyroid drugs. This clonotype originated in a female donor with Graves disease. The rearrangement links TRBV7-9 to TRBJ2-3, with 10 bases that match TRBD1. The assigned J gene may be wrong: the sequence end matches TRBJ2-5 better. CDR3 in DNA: TGTGCCAGCAGGGGACAGGGGAAATCGGAGACCCAGTACTTC. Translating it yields CASRGQGKSETQYF.